The sequence of this T cell receptor (beta chain) was determined in a study of OX40 agonist ivuxolimab in advanced cancers. The overall study: Ivuxolimab, an antibody that agonizes OX40 (CD134), was administered to the patients.

The repertoire was sequenced with immunoSEQ multiplex PCR; TCRdb's copy has only in-frame clones and lacks some. The table has more than 75,000 clones, approximately 85% seen once. The CDR3 is made up of 13 amino acids. V shed 6 bases, J shed 5 bases, and the junction held 2 bases outside the gene matches. CDR1 is MDHEN, CDR2 SYDVKM, per germline. Study-wide results and limits: Mean expanded clone counts were higher in CD8+ than CD4+ T cells. Among some nonresponders, normalized T-cell clonal expansion was also low.

Remarks on this clone: Its specificity is not known.

The V and J genes are TRBV28 and TRBJ1-4, with TRBD1 identical over 8 bases. The sequence came from an adult with an advanced solid tumor such as melanoma, head and neck, liver or kidney cancer. This specimen consisted of CD4+ or CD8+ T cells sorted from blood, obtained in a trial of the OX40 agonist ivuxolimab. CDR3: CASRGQGNEKLFF. The CDR3 DNA reads as TGTGCCAGCAGAGGACAGGGCAATGAAAAACTGTTTTTT.